Listed here is a single T cell receptor (beta chain). Its matching antigen is unknown. The sample's time point: newly diagnosed GD, antithyroid drugs for less than 3 months. Generation of the TCR library employed RNA extracted from PBMCs. This specimen comes from a study of regulatory T cells in long-lasting Graves disease. Study background: Antithyroid drug intake by newly diagnosed Graves' patients had lasted under 3 months. Study-level points and caveats: Newly diagnosed Graves' patients exceeded persistent ones in TCR diversity.

Trimming took off 0 bases at V and 1 base at J, with 6 bases between the two ends. The CDR3 length is 14 residues. The germline V gene has CDR1 MGHRA and CDR2 YSYEKL. Relying on iRepertoire HTBI primers and Arm-PCR of CDR3 regions, the team built TCR beta libraries. Original processing methods: From all samples, identification returned 14 TRBJ and 60 to 80 TRBV segments. TCRdb redid the calling of the multiplex PCR reads with MiXCR, one entry per CDR3 protein. The authors' filters were not applied to this entry. The sample has approximately 300,000 distinct CDR3 sequences; about a sixth are singletons.

The V gene is TRBV4-1, the J gene TRBJ1-1; D remains ambiguous. The origin of this receptor is a female donor with Graves disease. The input for sequencing was peripheral blood mononuclear cells (PBMCs), taken at new diagnosis, from a patient treated with antithyroid drugs. CDR3 amino acids: CASSQEAGNTEAFF. CDR3 DNA: TGCGCCAGCAGCCAAGAGGCAGGGAACACTGAAGCTTTCTTT.